The sequence of this TCR beta chain was determined in a study of glioma-infiltrating T cells. Study results and caveats: Very few CDR3 sequences were shared between tissue and blood.

There are many counts of this clonotype. Its antigen is not identified. TCR alpha and beta CDR3 regions were amplified from RNA using iRepertoire nested multiplex PCR. Input was roughly 95-450 ng of tissue mRNA or PBMC total RNA. TCRdb fed the multiplex PCR reads into MiXCR, producing one record per CDR3 protein. There are about 93,000 distinct CDR3 sequences in the sample; roughly 40% occur only once, and around two fifths lies in the top ten. V dropped 1 base and J dropped 5; count of bases not matched to a gene: 4. This CDR3 spans 15 amino acids. The germline gives CDR1 MGHRA, CDR2 YSYEKL. The source material was glioma tissue, nonneoplastic brain tissue, or PBMCs (not recorded which). The clonotype was recovered from a human donor with low-grade glioma or glioblastoma, undergoing nonglioma brain surgery, or in good health (not recorded which). The chain joins TRBV4-1 to TRBJ2-3; 9 bases are a match to TRBD2. CDR3 in DNA: TGCGCCAGCAGCCAAGTAGCGGGAGACAAAGATACGCAGTATTTT. The encoded protein is CASSQVAGDKDTQYF.